This T cell receptor beta chain was identified during a study of CD8+ T cells in alopecia areata (dated by TCRdb to the late 2010s). Background on the whole study: Treated patients were enrolled in an open-label pilot trial of oral tofacitinib, 5 to 10 mg twice daily, for moderate-to-severe alopecia areata. To study T cell clonal expansion in alopecia areata, the researchers applied high-throughput TCRbeta sequencing to both the C3H/HeJ mouse model and human patients. Scalp clonality was compared across normal scalp (n=4), patchy alopecia areata scalp (n=8), and alopecia totalis/universalis scalp (n=8). Tofacitinib-treated patients had biopsies at baseline and at 4 and 24 weeks of treatment, with a later scalp biopsy in several patients. In humans, TCRbeta sequencing was performed on scalp tissue and on sorted CD4+ and CD8+ peripheral blood T cells from healthy controls and from patients with patchy or totalis/universalis alopecia areata. RNA was obtained with the PAXgene miRNA kit for fixed scalp, the miRNeasy kit for PBMCs, and the RNeasy kit for mouse skin. immunoSEQ multiplex PCR using 35 Vbeta forward primers and 13 Jbeta reverse primers was used to amplify TCRbeta CDR3 regions. Tofacitinib was administered for 6 to 18 months, and 6 months of follow-up off drug were then conducted to assess delayed response and recurrence. Summary of the overall study and its limitations: Compared with normal scalp, lesional scalp had higher clonality and more expanded CD8+ clones, particularly in alopecia totalis/universalis, a pattern that suggests antigenic drive. Scalp TCR repertoire analysis is complicated because resident alphabeta T cells in normal human skin are also sequenced, whereas mouse skin is dominated by gammadelta T cells. Shared TCR sequences between patients were less evident than in mice, which may be partly attributable to HLA diversity in the patient population.

The CDR3, cysteine through phenylalanine, is 15 amino acids long. The DNA shown is the 45-base CDR3, in frame from base 1. Relative to germline, V is 7 bases shorter and J is 1 base shorter, with 14 bases between their ends. CDR1 and CDR2 are read off the germline V gene as SNHLY and FYNNEI. Worth noting for this clone: Its cognate antigen has yet to be identified. No qualities accompany the bases; no much larger clone lies one base away.

The receptor library was made with the immunoSEQ multiplex PCR assay. RNA was extracted from all samples and reverse transcribed into cDNA as template for TCR sequencing. First-strand cDNA was synthesized using SuperScript III with a 2:1 mix of oligo-dT and random hexamers. A synthetic immune receptor repertoire was used to measure amplification bias, and any remaining bias was corrected computationally. The original methods were these. Raw reads were preprocessed to remove errors, and CDR3 was defined by IMGT conventions from the conserved cysteine to phenylalanine. Clonality was computed by normalizing Shannon entropy by log2 of the number of productive unique TCRs and subtracting the result from 1. Scalp TCRbeta sequences were cross-referenced with sorted blood CD4 and CD8 repertoires so that the CD4 or CD8 identity of scalp clones could be inferred. Imported from immuneACCESS, the table was reduced by TCRdb to in-frame sequences with V and J called. These copies leave out some clones; in studies compared against another copy, an unresolved V gene accounts for under half, and the cause of the remainder is not known. From that table come the V and J calls and clone size; the DNA was used to work out D and trimming. The sample yields 120,000 or so clones; about two fifths were counted once. 3.1% of the sample comes from the top ten.

Lesional scalp punch biopsies and peripheral blood were obtained from alopecia areata patients. PBMCs were separated by density centrifugation and stained for CD3, CD4 and CD8, after which CD4+ and CD8+ T cells were sorted on a FACSAria. Recombination connected TRBV2 to TRBJ2-1; the D call could be TRBD1 or TRBD2, with each sharing 5 bases. The source material was CD4+ T cells sorted from blood. The clonotype was recovered from a human donor with alopecia areata. The nucleotide sequence reads TGTGCCAGCAAGGTGACTGGGACGTCCTACAATGAGCAGTTCTTC. Its coded protein is CASKVTGTSYNEQFF.